Listed here are 17 T cell receptor beta chains from one sample, sequenced in a study of blood T cell repertoires in COVID-19 (dated by TCRdb to about 2020). Libraries were made using the immunoSEQ multiplex PCR assay. In TCRdb, the immuneACCESS table is reduced to in-frame sequences with V and J assigned. These tables do not hold every clone; where another copy was compared, an unresolved V gene accounts for under half, and the others remain unexplained. For this sample the table gives hundreds of thousands of clones, of which 86% were detected only once. The top ten constitute almost 1.5% of the sample. Sequenced material: peripheral blood. The source of these receptors is a woman in her 30s with active or convalescent COVID-19.

The chain links TRBV20-1 to TRBJ2-7, with 7 bases fitting TRBD2. Unmatched junction bases numbered 5, after V lost 3 bases and J lost 0 bases. Germline V CDR1 and CDR2: DFQATT, SNEGSKA (reference sequence). The CDR3 spans 14 residues. CDR3 nucleotides: TGCAGTGCTAGTGATCTAGCGGACTCCTACGAGCAGTACTTC. Translated: CSASDLADSYEQYF.

The rearrangement links TRBV5-6 to TRBJ2-7; no definite D call. Per germline, CDR1 SGHDT and CDR2 YYEEEE. This CDR3 is 14 amino acids long. Trimming removed 0 bases from V and 0 bases from J, with 7 bases in between. CDR3 amino acids: CASSLVSVSYEQYF. The CDR3 nucleotides are TGTGCCAGCAGCTTGGTGAGCGTCTCCTACGAGCAGTACTTC. The variable domain in full, completed from reference TRBV5-6 and TRBJ2-7, reads DAGVTQSPTHLIKTRGQQVTLRCSPKSGHDTVSWYQQALGQGPQFIFQYYEEEERQRGNFPDRFSGHQFPNYSSELNVNALLLGDSALYLCASSLVSVSYEQYFGPGTRLTVT.

The chain uses TRBV3-1 (or the pseudogene TRBV3-2) and TRBJ1-3, with TRBD1 as a possible D gene (6 bases). The germline gives CDR1 LGHDT, CDR2 YNNKEL (reference sequence). The V and J ends lost 0 bases and 4 bases respectively, with 10 bases between them. The CDR3 runs to 15 residues. The CDR3 DNA reads TGTGCCAGCAGCCAAGAGACAGGAGTCGGAAACACCATATATTTT. This gives the protein CASSQETGVGNTIYF.

The chain uses TRBV5-6 and TRBJ2-5; 11 bases map to TRBD2. The V segment lost 6 bases and the J segment 5 bases; nucleotides outside the gene matches: 6. The CDR3 extends over 14 amino acids. CDR1 and CDR2 from the germline V gene are SGHDT and YYEEEE. CDR3: CASKLAGGGETQYF. In nucleotides, the CDR3 is TGTGCCAGCAAGCTAGCGGGAGGCGGGGAGACCCAGTACTTC.

V is TRBV4-1 and J is TRBJ2-1; TRBD2 matches 12 bases. V gave up 0 bases and J gave up 0 bases; unmatched junction bases: 9. The CDR3 totals 20 residues. In germline, CDR1 is MGHRA, CDR2 YSYEKL. This CDR3 is CASSQEKTSGSGSSYNEQFF. CDR3 coding DNA: TGCGCCAGCAGCCAAGAGAAGACTAGCGGGAGTGGTAGCTCCTACAATGAGCAGTTCTTC.

The gene calls are TRBV5-4 and TRBJ2-2; a weak D match, TRBD1 (5 bases). V was pared by 0 bases and J by 6 bases, with 6 bases between. CDR1 and CDR2 from the germline V gene are SGHNT and YYREEE (reference sequence). There are 13 residues in the CDR3. The CDR3 DNA reads as TGTGCCAGCAGCTTGGAGACAGCCGGGGAGCTGTTTTTT. This codes for CASSLETAGELFF.

The chain recombines TRBV5-4 with TRBJ1-6, with TRBD1 matching 7 bases. The CDR3 contains 13 residues. V gave up 4 bases and J gave up 7 bases; unmatched junction bases: 2. Germline V CDR1 and CDR2: SGHNT, YYREEE (reference sequence). CDR3 sequence: CASSPTGNSPLHF. CDR3 DNA: TGTGCCAGCAGCCCGACAGGGAATTCACCCCTCCACTTT.

The CDR3 reads CASSLQGAGSTEAFF. The CDR3 DNA is TGTGCCAGCAGCCTACAGGGGGCTGGGAGCACTGAAGCTTTCTTT. This chain joins TRBV11-2 and TRBJ1-1; 9 bases align to TRBD1. CDR1 SGHAT and CDR2 FQNNGV come from the germline V gene. The J segment lost 4 bases and the V segment lost 5 bases, leaving 8 bases of the junction unmatched. The CDR3 runs to 15 residues.

The chain joins TRBV5-1 to TRBJ2-3, with D tentatively TRBD1 (6 bases). V lost 4 bases and J 2 bases, leaving 14 bases between the germline ends. This CDR3 comprises 15 residues. Germline V CDR1 and CDR2: SGHRS, YFSETQ. The CDR3 DNA sequence: TGCGCCAGCAGCCCCACACGGACAGCCACAGATACGCAGTATTTT. It is translated as CASSPTRTATDTQYF.

A single count supports this clone. The chain has TRBV6-5 and TRBJ1-2, with 7 positions matching TRBD1. Losses at the gene ends were 5 bases for V and 7 bases for J; bases not matched to a gene: 4. Germline CDR1 MNHEY, CDR2 SVGAGI. This CDR3 has 12 residues. In DNA, the CDR3 is TGTGCCAGCAGTCACCGACAGGGTGGCTACACCTTC. This gives the protein CASSHRQGGYTF.

The chain employs TRBV6-5 and TRBJ2-2; D perhaps matches TRBD2 (6 bases). The V and J ends lost 7 bases and 9 bases respectively, with 18 bases between them. CDR1 is MNHEY, CDR2 SVGAGI, per germline. This CDR3 comprises 14 residues. The CDR3, as DNA: TGTGCCAGCAAATTCGTAGGGGAGGCAAGGGAGCTGTTTTTT. This sequence encodes CASKFVGEARELFF.

The genes are TRBV6-5 and TRBJ2-1; 10 bases line up with TRBD2. Germline trimming cut 6 bases from V and 6 bases from J; bases unmatched to any gene: 8. The CDR3 has 15 amino acids. CDR1 MNHEY and CDR2 SVGAGI come from the germline V gene. The CDR3 spells CASSARAGGPNEQFF. For the CDR3, the DNA is TGTGCCAGCAGCGCCCGAGCGGGGGGGCCCAATGAGCAGTTCTTC.

J is TRBJ1-4 and V is TRBV7-9; 11 nucleotides match TRBD1. The junction had 7 bases not matched to a gene; V was cut back by 5 bases and J by 8 bases. The CDR3 has 15 residues. The germline gives CDR1 SEHNR, CDR2 FQNEAQ (reference sequence). CDR3 DNA: TGTGCCAGCAGCCCGGACAGGGGGCGATTGGAAAAACTGTTTTTT. Residues: CASSPDRGRLEKLFF.

The J gene is TRBJ1-3, the V gene TRBV9; D not resolved. Between the trimmed V and J ends, which lost 4 bases and 0 bases, there was a span of 11 bases. The CDR3 extends over 15 amino acids. The germline V gene encodes CDR1 SGDLS and CDR2 YYNGEE. CDR3 sequence (DNA): TGTGCCAGCAGCCCCGGGTCAGTCTCTGGAAACACCATATATTTT. Encoded protein: CASSPGSVSGNTIYF. The whole variable domain, remainder taken from reference TRBV9 and TRBJ1-3, is DSGVTQTPKHLITATGQRVTLRCSPRSGDLSVYWYQQSLDQGLQFLIQYYNGEERAKGNILERFSAQQFPDLHSELNLSSLELGDSALYFCASSPGSVSGNTIYFGEGSWLTVV.

In its sample, this clone was seen once. The chain joins TRBV6-5 to TRBJ2-6; 7 bases map to TRBD1. Unmatched junction bases numbered 6, after V lost 7 bases and J lost 3 bases. CDR1 is MNHEY and CDR2 is SVGAGI in the germline V gene. This CDR3 is built from 15 residues. Here the CDR3 reads CASTNTGVGANVLTF. CDR3 bases: TGTGCCAGCACTAATACAGGGGTTGGGGCCAACGTCCTGACTTTC.

This clone appeared a few times. The chain recombines TRBV5-1 with TRBJ1-2; D may be TRBD1 (6 bases). The CDR3 loop spans 15 amino acids. Germline V lookup: CDR1 SGHRS, CDR2 YFSETQ. V was shortened by 1 base and J by 0 bases, with 10 bases between the two germline ends. The CDR3 sequence is CASSLWGHPNYGYTF. The DNA of the CDR3 is TGCGCCAGCAGCTTGTGGGGACACCCTAACTATGGCTACACCTTC.

This clone has a handful of counts. J is TRBJ2-1 and V is TRBV12-3 or TRBV12-4; D not resolved. This CDR3 has 13 residues. V was trimmed by 3 bases and J by 0 bases, leaving 3 bases between them. As DNA, the CDR3 is TGTGCCAGCAGTTTCCTCTCCTACAATGAGCAGTTCTTC. Its protein product is CASSFLSYNEQFF.